Listed below are T cell receptor beta chains from one sample, sequenced in a study of technical replicates of blood from a handful of donors. Data came from immunoSEQ multiplex PCR; TCRdb stores just in-frame clones and leaves some out. The data contain about 79,000 clones, about 91% of them singletons. The sample taken for sequencing was T cells isolated from PBMCs. The source is a human donor in good health. Some clones in this sample may be carry-over from other donors' samples. Both conserved end residues are part of each CDR3. The order of the fields is J gene, D gene, V gene, clone size, CDR3 protein, CDR3 DNA. A D gene is named only where the DNA matches it firmly. Not all rows give a size; the values are once, few, many and, for expanded clones, a class.

>TRBJ2-2|NA|TRBV7-7|NA
CASSMTYYTGELFF
TGTGCTAGCAGCATGACATACTACACCGGGGAGCTGTTTTTT
>TRBJ2-1|NA|TRBV5-1|NA
CASSLEAADNEQFF
TGCGCCAGCAGCTTGGAGGCGGCGGATAATGAGCAGTTCTTC
>TRBJ1-2|NA|TRBV29-1|NA
CSVRGTSLDGYTF
TGCAGCGTTAGGGGGACATCCCTGGATGGCTACACCTTC
>TRBJ2-5|NA|TRBV27|NA
CASSLMQNQETQYF
TGTGCCAGCAGTTTAATGCAGAATCAAGAGACCCAGTACTTC
>TRBJ1-5|NA|TRBV19|NA
CASNSGMGQPQHF
TGTGCCAGTAATTCAGGCATGGGTCAGCCCCAGCATTTT
>TRBJ1-3|NA|TRBV2|NA
CASSEIRPDNHGNTIYF
TGTGCCAGCAGTGAAATAAGGCCGGACAACCATGGAAACACCATATATTTT
>TRBJ2-5|TRBD2|TRBV19|NA
CASSPRLAGVRQETQYF
TGTGCCAGTAGTCCCAGACTAGCGGGAGTTCGGCAAGAGACCCAGTACTTC
>TRBJ1-1|NA|TRBV29-1|few
CSVVWAHRNTEAFF
TGCAGCGTTGTGTGGGCCCACCGGAACACTGAAGCTTTCTTT
>TRBJ2-7|NA|TRBV10-1|NA
CASSETGTRIYEQYF
TGCGCCAGCAGTGAAACCGGGACTCGCATATACGAGCAGTACTTC
>TRBJ2-1|NA|TRBV5-4|NA
CASQGPPTHNEQFF
TGTGCCAGCCAGGGGCCACCTACTCACAATGAGCAGTTCTTC
>TRBJ1-3|NA|TRBV4-3|NA
CASSQDDRGNTIYF
TGCGCCAGCAGCCAAGATGACAGGGGAAACACCATATATTTT
>TRBJ2-1|NA|TRBV11-2|once
CASSLSSYNEQFF
TGTGCCAGCAGTTTGAGCTCCTACAATGAGCAGTTCTTC
>TRBJ2-7|NA|TRBV6-5|NA
CASSYDPGSSYEQYF
TGTGCCAGCAGTTACGATCCGGGGAGCTCCTACGAGCAGTACTTC
>TRBJ2-7|TRBD1|TRBV5-1|NA
CASSSGQSSYEQYF
TGCGCCAGCAGCTCGGGACAGTCCTCCTACGAGCAGTACTTC
>TRBJ2-1|TRBD2|TRBV4-1|NA
CASSQDRTSGTYNEQFF
TGCGCCAGCAGCCAAGATCGGACTAGCGGAACCTACAATGAGCAGTTCTTC
>TRBJ2-7|NA|TRBV6-4|NA
CASSPDEQYF
TGTGCCAGCAGCCCGGACGAGCAGTACTTC
>TRBJ2-1|NA|TRBV19|NA
CASSLGLPNNEQFF
TGTGCCAGCTCTCTAGGACTCCCCAACAATGAGCAGTTCTTC
>TRBJ2-7|NA|TRBV13|NA
CASSLGHPYEQYF
TGTGCCAGCAGCTTAGGACACCCCTACGAGCAGTACTTC
>TRBJ2-2|NA|TRBV29-1|NA
CSVEDLDGAGELFF
TGCAGCGTTGAAGATTTAGACGGGGCCGGGGAGCTGTTTTTT
>TRBJ2-5|TRBD2|TRBV11-3|NA
CASSSGTSGTQETQYF
TGTGCCAGCAGCTCGGGGACTAGCGGGACGCAAGAGACCCAGTACTTC
>TRBJ2-3|NA|TRBV29-1|NA
CSVDREVTDTQYF
TGCAGCGTTGACAGGGAGGTTACAGATACGCAGTATTTT
>TRBJ1-4|NA|TRBV14|once
CASGNRINEKLFF
TGTGCCAGCGGTAACAGGATTAATGAAAAACTGTTTTTT
>TRBJ1-1|NA|TRBV19|NA
CASRFSKNTEAFF
TGTGCCAGTAGGTTCTCTAAGAACACTGAAGCTTTCTTT
>TRBJ1-5|TRBD1|TRBV19|few
CASSIGGGAGNQPQHF
TGTGCCAGTAGTATTGGAGGGGGCGCCGGCAATCAGCCCCAGCATTTT
>TRBJ1-1|NA|TRBV7-7|NA
CASSLDRGTEAFF
TGTGCTAGCAGCTTAGACCGGGGAACTGAAGCTTTCTTT
>TRBJ2-1|NA|TRBV13|NA
CASSAGTGEAYNEQFF
TGTGCCAGCAGCGCGGGAACAGGGGAGGCCTACAATGAGCAGTTCTTC
>TRBJ2-7|TRBD2|TRBV28|NA
CASRTSGSYEQYF
TGTGCCAGCAGAACTAGCGGCTCCTACGAGCAGTACTTC
>TRBJ1-2|TRBD1|TRBV27|NA
CASSFIQGAGGYTF
TGTGCCAGCAGTTTTATACAGGGGGCGGGAGGCTACACCTTC
>TRBJ2-1|TRBD2|TRBV7-3|NA
CASSPSGRGNEQFF
TGTGCCAGCAGCCCTAGCGGGAGAGGGAATGAGCAGTTCTTC
>TRBJ1-1|NA|TRBV27|few
CASSLWGGSTEAFF
TGTGCCAGCAGTTTATGGGGGGGCTCTACTGAAGCTTTCTTT
>TRBJ1-2|TRBD1|TRBV27|NA
CASSLNRGSYGYTF
TGTGCCAGCAGTTTGAACAGGGGATCCTATGGCTACACCTTC
>TRBJ2-1|TRBD2|TRBV6-5|NA
CASRASSGIYNEQFF
TGTGCCAGCAGGGCCTCTAGCGGGATCTACAATGAGCAGTTCTTC
>TRBJ2-1|NA|TRBV4-1|NA
CASSQAMGLSGEQFF
TGCGCCAGCAGCCAAGCTATGGGGTTAAGCGGTGAGCAGTTCTTC
>TRBJ2-1|TRBD2|TRBV19|NA
CASRKAGAIYNEQFF
TGTGCCAGTAGGAAAGCGGGAGCAATTTACAATGAGCAGTTCTTC
>TRBJ2-1|NA|TRBV5-4|NA
CASKLGGEQFF
TGTGCCAGCAAATTGGGAGGTGAGCAGTTCTTC
>TRBJ1-3|TRBD1|TRBV19|NA
CASSIVGQRISGNTIYF
TGTGCCAGTAGTATTGTGGGACAGAGGATCTCTGGAAACACCATATATTTT
>TRBJ1-3|TRBD1|TRBV14|NA
CASRSWQGQGTGNTIYF
TGTGCCAGCAGATCCTGGCAGGGACAGGGGACTGGAAACACCATATATTTT